This T cell receptor (beta chain) was identified during a study of preoperative IRX-2 immunotherapy in early breast cancer. Trimming removed 4 bases at V and 3 bases at J, with 16 bases between. Looked up from germline, CDR1 is SGHTA and CDR2 is FQGNSA. This CDR3 spans 15 amino acids. Treatment in this sample: preoperative locoregional IRX-2 cytokine immunotherapy. This phase Ib study tested locoregional IRX-2 cytokine immunotherapy given before surgery. Assay used: immunoSEQ multiplex PCR; TCRdb lists only in-frame clones, some missing. The table shows around 39,000 clones, with roughly 95% occurring only once.

The receptor was derived from a human donor with breast cancer. V and J are TRBV7-2 and TRBJ2-7, with D possibly TRBD2 on 5 matching bases. The sample here was tumor tissue, taken after IRX-2 immunotherapy. CDR3 amino acids: CASSSLFEGSYEQYF. The CDR3 DNA sequence: TGTGCCAGCAGCTCTCTCTTCGAGGGCAGCTACGAGCAGTACTTC.